These T cell receptor beta chains were read from a single sample in a study of blood T cell repertoires in COVID-19. Generated by immunoSEQ multiplex PCR, the TCRdb table keeps only in-frame clones and is missing some. The sample comprises tens of thousands of clones, approximately 92% of which are singletons, and around 6% rests with the top ten. Material: peripheral blood. These TCRs come from a man over 45 with active COVID-19. Both conserved end residues are part of each CDR3. D genes are given only for firm matches. A clone size is listed for some rows: how often the clone was seen (once, few, many), or a class if it is expanded.

D,size,V,J,DNA,CDR3
-,-,TRBV7-2,TRBJ2-2,TGTGCCAGCAGCTTAGCAGGAGGTGACACCGGGGAGCTGTTTTTT,CASSLAGGDTGELFF
TRBD2,-,TRBV7-9,TRBJ2-3,TGTGCCAGCAGCTTAGGATCCCGAGGGGGGACTAGCGGGAGAGATACGCAGTATTTT,CASSLGSRGGTSGRDTQYF
TRBD2,-,TRBV7-2,TRBJ2-1,TGTGCCAGCAGCTTACTCGGACTAGCGGGGGGAACCTACAATGAGCAGTTCTTC,CASSLLGLAGGTYNEQFF
-,-,TRBV28,TRBJ1-4,TGTGCCAGCAGCCCCAGAGCGGGGTTCGGGGAAAAACTGTTTTTT,CASSPRAGFGEKLFF
TRBD1,-,TRBV5-1,TRBJ2-3,TGCGCCAGCAGCTTGGCCCAGGGGGCAGATACGCAGTATTTT,CASSLAQGADTQYF
-,-,TRBV10-3,TRBJ1-2,TGTGCCATCAGTGAGGGGCAGGGAATCACTGGCTACACCTTC,CAISEGQGITGYTF
-,-,TRBV7-2,TRBJ1-2,TGTGCCAGCGGGGGGGCCCAAGCTAACTATGGCTACACCTTC,CASGGAQANYGYTF
TRBD1,-,TRBV6-5,TRBJ1-1,TGTGCCAGCCAAATGGGACAGATCACTGAAGCTTTCTTT,CASQMGQITEAFF
TRBD1,-,TRBV12-3/TRBV12-4,TRBJ1-5,TGTGCCAGCAGGGGGACAGGCAATCAGCCCCAGCATTTT,CASRGTGNQPQHF
TRBD2,-,TRBV4-1,TRBJ2-5,TGCGCCAGCAGGCCGGGACTAGCGGGAGCTGGCGAGACCCAGTACTTC,CASRPGLAGAGETQYF
TRBD1,-,TRBV14,TRBJ1-3,TGTGCCAGCAGCCAACAGGGGGTATACTCTGGAAACACCATATATTTT,CASSQQGVYSGNTIYF
TRBD1,once,TRBV7-9,TRBJ1-2,TGTGCCAGCAGGCCAGGGGGCTCGCACTATGGCTACACCTTC,CASRPGGSHYGYTF
TRBD1,-,TRBV2,TRBJ2-1,TGTGCCAGCAGTGTAAAGGGCAGGGGGAATGAGCAGTTCTTC,CASSVKGRGNEQFF
-,-,TRBV7-2,TRBJ1-1,TGTGCCAGCAGCTTAGTCAGGGTGTCTGAAGCTTTCTTT,CASSLVRVSEAFF
-,-,TRBV7-9,TRBJ2-3,TGTGCCAGCAGCTTAAGGGGCCGGGGGAGTAGTGTCACAGATACGCAGTATTTT,CASSLRGRGSSVTDTQYF
TRBD2,-,TRBV2,TRBJ2-1,TGTGCCAGCAGTGACCCTAGCGGGGGGGTTGAGCAGTTCTTC,CASSDPSGGVEQFF
-,-,TRBV28,TRBJ1-2,TGTGCCAGCCGCGCGGGAGGGGCGGTATACTATGGCTACACCTTC,CASRAGGAVYYGYTF
TRBD1,-,TRBV5-1,TRBJ2-5,TGCGCCAGCAGCGCCACAGGGGTGGAGACCCAGTACTTC,CASSATGVETQYF
TRBD2,-,TRBV7-2,TRBJ2-7,TGTGCCAGCAGCGCGGATCGGGGGGGATTCTACGAGCAGTACTTC,CASSADRGGFYEQYF
TRBD1,-,TRBV3-1/TRBV3-2,TRBJ1-1,TGTGCCAGCAGTACAGGGGGCACTGAAGCTTTCTTT,CASSTGGTEAFF
TRBD2,-,TRBV5-1,TRBJ2-7,TGCGCCAGCAGCTTCCTGGGGGGGGTCCACGAGCAGTACTTC,CASSFLGGVHEQYF
-,-,TRBV29-1,TRBJ2-1,TGCAGCGTTGCCCCGTTGTTGTACAATGAGCAGTTCTTC,CSVAPLLYNEQFF
-,-,TRBV7-9,TRBJ1-3,TGTGCCAGCAGCGGGACTTACGGGCATACCTCTGGAAACACCATATATTTT,CASSGTYGHTSGNTIYF
-,-,TRBV30,TRBJ1-5,TGTGCCTGGAGTCAGGGAACCAGCAATCAGCCCCAGCATTTT,CAWSQGTSNQPQHF
-,-,TRBV19,TRBJ1-2,TGTGCCAGCAGGAAGGGGTCCGAGTTACCGAATGGCTACACCTTC,CASRKGSELPNGYTF
TRBD2,-,TRBV4-1,TRBJ2-3,TGCGCCAGCAGCCCCCGGGGAGGACTAGGAGGCGATACGCAGTATTTT,CASSPRGGLGGDTQYF
TRBD1,-,TRBV5-1,TRBJ2-3,TGCGCCAGCAGCTTGGCCGAGGGGACAGGGTGGTTCGCAGATACGCAGTATTTT,CASSLAEGTGWFADTQYF
-,-,TRBV5-1,TRBJ2-2,TGCGCCAGCAGCTTGGATTTCAGGGGAACCGGGGAGCTGTTTTTT,CASSLDFRGTGELFF
TRBD2,-,TRBV7-2,TRBJ2-3,TGTGCCAGCAGAAGTCAGGGACTAGCGGCCGGAAGCACGCAGTATTTT,CASRSQGLAAGSTQYF
-,-,TRBV28,TRBJ1-5,TGTGCCAGCAGTTTGAAGACACCCGGGAGTCAGCCCCAGCATTTT,CASSLKTPGSQPQHF
TRBD2,-,TRBV5-1,TRBJ2-1,TGCGCCAGCAGCTTGCTAGCGGCTCCTGGCAATGAGCAGTTCTTC,CASSLLAAPGNEQFF
-,-,TRBV11-3,TRBJ2-2,TGTGCCAGCAGCTTCGGGGTGAACACCGGGGAGCTGTTTTTT,CASSFGVNTGELFF
-,-,TRBV14,TRBJ2-1,TGTGCCAGCAGCCAAGGTCGGAGGGAGAAGCTCGAGCAGTTCTTC,CASSQGRREKLEQFF
-,-,TRBV27,TRBJ2-1,TGTGCCAGCAGTTTGAGGTGGGGGGAAAGCTCCTACAATGAGCAGTTCTTC,CASSLRWGESSYNEQFF
-,-,TRBV4-3,TRBJ2-2,TGCGCCAGCAGCCAAGAGCTTCGTGACTCGACTGGGGGGGAGCTGTTTTTT,CASSQELRDSTGGELFF
TRBD2,few,TRBV3-1/TRBV3-2,TRBJ2-7,TGTGCCAGCAGCCAAGGGCTAGCGGGCCCCTACGAGCAGTACTTC,CASSQGLAGPYEQYF
-,-,TRBV7-9,TRBJ1-1,TGTGCCAGCAGCTTAGTTTCTCCCCGGAGGGACACTGAAGCTTTCTTT,CASSLVSPRRDTEAFF
TRBD2,-,TRBV7-9,TRBJ2-6,TGTGCCAGCAGCCCCCGGGGGGGCCGCTCTGGGGCCAACGTCCTGACTTTC,CASSPRGGRSGANVLTF
TRBD2,-,TRBV6-1,TRBJ2-7,TGTGCCAGCAGTGAAAGCGGGGGCCCCTACGAGCAGTACTTC,CASSESGGPYEQYF
-,-,TRBV12-3/TRBV12-4,TRBJ2-3,TGTGCCAGCAGTTTCAGCCAGCGGACGCAGTATTTT,CASSFSQRTQYF